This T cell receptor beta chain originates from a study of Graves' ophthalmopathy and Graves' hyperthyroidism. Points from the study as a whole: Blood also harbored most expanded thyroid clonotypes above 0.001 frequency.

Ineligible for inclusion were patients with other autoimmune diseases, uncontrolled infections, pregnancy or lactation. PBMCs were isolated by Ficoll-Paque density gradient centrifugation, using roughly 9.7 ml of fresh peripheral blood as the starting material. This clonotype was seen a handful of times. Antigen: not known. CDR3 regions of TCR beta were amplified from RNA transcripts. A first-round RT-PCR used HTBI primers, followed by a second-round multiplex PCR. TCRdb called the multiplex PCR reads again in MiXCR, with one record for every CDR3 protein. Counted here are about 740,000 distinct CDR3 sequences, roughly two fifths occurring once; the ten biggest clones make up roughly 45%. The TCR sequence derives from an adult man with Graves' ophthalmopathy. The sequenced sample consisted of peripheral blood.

CDR3 protein: CSAVGTGDSNYEQYF. CDR3 in DNA: TGCAGTGCTGTTGGGACAGGGGACAGCAACTACGAGCAGTACTTC. The chain couples TRBV20-1 to TRBJ2-7; 10 bases align to TRBD1. V lost 5 bases to trimming and J lost 3 bases; unmatched junction nucleotides: 10. In germline, CDR1 is DFQATT, CDR2 SNEGSKA (reference sequence). The CDR3 loop spans 15 amino acids.